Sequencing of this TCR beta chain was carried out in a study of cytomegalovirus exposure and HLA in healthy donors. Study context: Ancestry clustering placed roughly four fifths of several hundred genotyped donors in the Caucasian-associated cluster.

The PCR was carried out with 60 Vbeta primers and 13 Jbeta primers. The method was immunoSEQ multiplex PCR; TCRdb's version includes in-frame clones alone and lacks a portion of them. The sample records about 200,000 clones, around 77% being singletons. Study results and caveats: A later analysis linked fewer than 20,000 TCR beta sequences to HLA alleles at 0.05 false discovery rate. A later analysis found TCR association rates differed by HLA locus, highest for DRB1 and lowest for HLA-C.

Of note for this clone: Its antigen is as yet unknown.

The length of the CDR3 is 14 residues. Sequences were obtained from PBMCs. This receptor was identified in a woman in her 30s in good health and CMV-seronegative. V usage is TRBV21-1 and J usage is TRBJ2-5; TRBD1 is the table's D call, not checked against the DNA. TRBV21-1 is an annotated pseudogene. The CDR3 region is CARGTGHQVDTQYF. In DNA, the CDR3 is TGTGCCAGGGGGACAGGGCATCAAGTTGATACCCAGTACTTC.